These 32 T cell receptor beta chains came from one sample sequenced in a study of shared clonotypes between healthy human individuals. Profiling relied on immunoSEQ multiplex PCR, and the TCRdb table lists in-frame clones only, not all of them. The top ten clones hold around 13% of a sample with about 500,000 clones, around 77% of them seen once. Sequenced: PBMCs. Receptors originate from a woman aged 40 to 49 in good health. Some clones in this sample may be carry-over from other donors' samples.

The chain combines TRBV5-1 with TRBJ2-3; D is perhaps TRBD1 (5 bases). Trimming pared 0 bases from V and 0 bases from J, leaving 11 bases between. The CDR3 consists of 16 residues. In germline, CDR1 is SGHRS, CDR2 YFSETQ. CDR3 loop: CASSLVTTVSTDTQYF. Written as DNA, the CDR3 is TGCGCCAGCAGCTTGGTTACGACAGTTAGCACAGATACGCAGTATTTT.

CDR3 protein: CASSDEGLGTYEQYF. As DNA, the CDR3 is TGTGCCAGCAGTGATGAGGGACTAGGAACCTACGAGCAGTACTTC. The chain employs TRBV6-1 and TRBJ2-7, with TRBD2 matching over 8 bases. Per the germline V gene, CDR1 is MNHNS and CDR2 is SASEGT. The CDR3 loop spans 15 amino acids. Germline trimming cut 3 bases from V and 2 bases from J; bases unmatched to any gene: 6.

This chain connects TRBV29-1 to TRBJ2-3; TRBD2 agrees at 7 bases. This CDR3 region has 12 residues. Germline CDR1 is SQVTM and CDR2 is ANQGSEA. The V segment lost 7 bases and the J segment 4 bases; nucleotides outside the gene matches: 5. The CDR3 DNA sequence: TGCAGCGGGGGGGGGACCGCAGATACGCAGTATTTT. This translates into CSGGGTADTQYF.

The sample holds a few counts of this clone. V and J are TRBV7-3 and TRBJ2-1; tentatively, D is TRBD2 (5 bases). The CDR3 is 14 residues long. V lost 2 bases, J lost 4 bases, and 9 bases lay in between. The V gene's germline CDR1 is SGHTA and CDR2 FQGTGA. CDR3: CASSLLAGYNEQFF. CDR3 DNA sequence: TGTGCCAGCAGCTTACTAGCAGGTTACAATGAGCAGTTCTTC.

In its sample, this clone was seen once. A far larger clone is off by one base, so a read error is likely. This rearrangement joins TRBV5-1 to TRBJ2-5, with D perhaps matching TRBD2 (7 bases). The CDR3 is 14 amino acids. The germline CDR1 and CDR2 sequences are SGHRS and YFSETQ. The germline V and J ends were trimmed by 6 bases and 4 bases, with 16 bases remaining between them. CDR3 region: CASTPGAGVETQYF. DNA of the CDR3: TGCGCCAGCACCCCAGGGGCGGGAGTAGAGACCCAGTACTTC.

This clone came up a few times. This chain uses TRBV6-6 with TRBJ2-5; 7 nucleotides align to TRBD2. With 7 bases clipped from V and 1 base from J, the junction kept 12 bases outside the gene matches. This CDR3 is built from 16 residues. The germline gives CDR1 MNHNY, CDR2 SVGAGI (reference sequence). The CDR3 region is CASTPSALAVQETQYF. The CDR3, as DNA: TGTGCCAGCACCCCGTCGGCCCTAGCGGTCCAAGAGACCCAGTACTTC.

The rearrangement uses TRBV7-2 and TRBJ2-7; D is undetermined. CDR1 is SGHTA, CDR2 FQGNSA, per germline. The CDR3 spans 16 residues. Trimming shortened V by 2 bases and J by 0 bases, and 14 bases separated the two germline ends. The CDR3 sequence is CASSLSVTLSSYEQYF. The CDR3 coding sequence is TGTGCCAGCAGCTTAAGTGTGACTTTAAGCTCCTACGAGCAGTACTTC.

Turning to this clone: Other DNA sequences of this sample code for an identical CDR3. CDR3 sequence: CASSPPQGMNTEAFF. The CDR3 bases are TGTGCCAGCAGCCCACCCCAGGGAATGAACACTGAAGCTTTCTTT. The chain carries TRBV28 and TRBJ1-1, with a weak D call TRBD1 (5 bases). CDR1 and CDR2 (germline): MDHEN, SYDVKM. Trimming pared 6 bases from V and 0 bases from J, leaving 14 bases between. The CDR3 contains 15 residues.

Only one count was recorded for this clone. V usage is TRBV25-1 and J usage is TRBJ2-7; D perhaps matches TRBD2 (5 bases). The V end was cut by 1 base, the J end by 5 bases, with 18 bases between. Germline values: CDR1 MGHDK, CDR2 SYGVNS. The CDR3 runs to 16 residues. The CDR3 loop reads CASSESLAGVIHEQYF. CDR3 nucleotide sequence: TGTGCCAGCAGTGAATCTTTGGCGGGTGTTATCCACGAGCAGTACTTC.

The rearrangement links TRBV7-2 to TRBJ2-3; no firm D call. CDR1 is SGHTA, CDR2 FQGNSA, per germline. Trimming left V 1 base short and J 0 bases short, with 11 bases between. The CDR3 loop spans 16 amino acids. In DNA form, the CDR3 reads TGTGCCAGCAGCTTAGAGTCAGAGGCTAGCACAGATACGCAGTATTTT. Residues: CASSLESEASTDTQYF.

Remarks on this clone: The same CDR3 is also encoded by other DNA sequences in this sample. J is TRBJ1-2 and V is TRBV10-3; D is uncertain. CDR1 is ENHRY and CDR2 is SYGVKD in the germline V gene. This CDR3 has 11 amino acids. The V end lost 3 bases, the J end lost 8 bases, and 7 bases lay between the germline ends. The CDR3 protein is CAISEGGGYTF. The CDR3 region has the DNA TGTGCCATCAGTGAAGGAGGCGGCTACACCTTC.

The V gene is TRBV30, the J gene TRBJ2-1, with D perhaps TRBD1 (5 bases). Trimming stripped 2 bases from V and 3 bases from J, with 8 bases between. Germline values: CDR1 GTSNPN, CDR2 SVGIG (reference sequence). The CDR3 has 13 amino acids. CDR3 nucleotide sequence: TGTGCCTGGAGTCCTGACAGCTACAATGAGCAGTTCTTC. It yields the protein CAWSPDSYNEQFF.

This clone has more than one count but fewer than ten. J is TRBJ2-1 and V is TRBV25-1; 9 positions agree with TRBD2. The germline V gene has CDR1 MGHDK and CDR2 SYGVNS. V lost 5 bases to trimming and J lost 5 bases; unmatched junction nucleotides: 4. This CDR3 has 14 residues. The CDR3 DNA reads TGTGCCAGCAGTTGGCTAGCGGGGAACAATGAGCAGTTCTTC. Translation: CASSWLAGNNEQFF.

Here the CDR3 reads CASSRPATGGEKLFF. CDR3 DNA: TGTGCCAGCAGCAGGCCAGCGACAGGGGGCGAAAAACTGTTTTTT. The chain couples TRBV7-9 to TRBJ1-4; 10 bases are a match to TRBD1. Trimming took 5 bases from V and 8 from J; bases not matched to a gene: 8. The germline gives CDR1 SEHNR, CDR2 FQNEAQ (reference sequence). The CDR3 has 15 amino acids.

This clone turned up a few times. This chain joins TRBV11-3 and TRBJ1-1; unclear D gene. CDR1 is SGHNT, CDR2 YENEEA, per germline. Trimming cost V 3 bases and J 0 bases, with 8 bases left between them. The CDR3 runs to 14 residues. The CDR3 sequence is CASSFSGMNTEAFF. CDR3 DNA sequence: TGTGCCAGCAGCTTTTCCGGGATGAACACTGAAGCTTTCTTT.

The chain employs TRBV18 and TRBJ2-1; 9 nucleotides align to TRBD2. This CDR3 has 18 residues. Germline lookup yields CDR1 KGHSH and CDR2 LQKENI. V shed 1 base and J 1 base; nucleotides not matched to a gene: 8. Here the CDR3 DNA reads TGTGCCAGCTCACCACAGATTAGAGCGGGAGGTTCCTACAATGAGCAGTTCTTC. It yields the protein CASSPQIRAGGSYNEQFF.

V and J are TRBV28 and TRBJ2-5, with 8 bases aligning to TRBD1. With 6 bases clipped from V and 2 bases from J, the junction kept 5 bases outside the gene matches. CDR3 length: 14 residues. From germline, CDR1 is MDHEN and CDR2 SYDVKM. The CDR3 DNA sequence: TGTGCCAGCAGAACAGGGGGGAATCAAGAGACCCAGTACTTC. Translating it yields CASRTGGNQETQYF.

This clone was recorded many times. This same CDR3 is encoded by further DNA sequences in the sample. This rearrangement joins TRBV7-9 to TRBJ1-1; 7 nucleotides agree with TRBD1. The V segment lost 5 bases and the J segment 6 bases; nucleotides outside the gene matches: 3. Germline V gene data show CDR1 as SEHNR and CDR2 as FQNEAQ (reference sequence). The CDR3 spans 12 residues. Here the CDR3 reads CASSDRAAEAFF. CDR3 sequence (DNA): TGTGCCAGCAGCGACAGGGCGGCTGAAGCTTTCTTT.

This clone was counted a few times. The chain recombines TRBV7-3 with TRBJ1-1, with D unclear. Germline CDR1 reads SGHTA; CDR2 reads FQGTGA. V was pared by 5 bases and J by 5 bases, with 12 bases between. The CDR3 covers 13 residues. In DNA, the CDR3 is TGTGCCAGCAGCGTCATTCCGAGGACTGAAGCTTTCTTT. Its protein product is CASSVIPRTEAFF. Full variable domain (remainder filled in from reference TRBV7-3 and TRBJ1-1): GAGVSQTPSNKVTEKGKYVELRCDPISGHTALYWYRQSLGQGPEFLIYFQGTGAADDSGLPNDRFFAVRPEGSVSTLKIQRTERGDSAVYLCASSVIPRTEAFFGQGTRLTVV.

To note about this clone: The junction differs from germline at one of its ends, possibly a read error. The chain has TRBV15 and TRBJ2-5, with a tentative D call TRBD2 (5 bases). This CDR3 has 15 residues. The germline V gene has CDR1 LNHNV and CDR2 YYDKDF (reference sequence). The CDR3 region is CATSGPDQVGEAQYF. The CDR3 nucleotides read TGTGCCACCAGCGGACCGGACCAAGTGGGAGAGGCCCAGTACTTC.

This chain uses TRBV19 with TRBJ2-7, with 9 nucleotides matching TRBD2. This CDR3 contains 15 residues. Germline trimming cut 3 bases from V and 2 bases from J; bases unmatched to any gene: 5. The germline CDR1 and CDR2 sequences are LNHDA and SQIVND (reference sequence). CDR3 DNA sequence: TGTGCCAGTAGTATGGCCGGCGGGGGGGCCTACGAGCAGTACTTC. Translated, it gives CASSMAGGGAYEQYF. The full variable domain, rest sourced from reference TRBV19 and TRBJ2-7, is DGGITQSPKYLFRKEGQNVTLSCEQNLNHDAMYWYRQDPGQGLRLIYYSQIVNDFQKGDIAEGYSVSREKKESFPLTVTSAQKNPTAFYLCASSMAGGGAYEQYFGPGTRLTVT.

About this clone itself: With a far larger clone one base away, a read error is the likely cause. Here the CDR3 reads CASSQDLGFGCTF. The CDR3 nucleotides read TGTGCCAGCAGCCAAGACTTGGGGTTTGGCTGCACCTTC. J is TRBJ1-2 and V is TRBV14; D is unclear. Germline V CDR1 and CDR2: SGHDN, FVKESK. CDR3 length: 13 amino acids. The full variable domain, rest sourced from reference TRBV14 and TRBJ1-2, is EAGVTQFPSHSVIEKGQTVTLRCDPISGHDNLYWYRRVMGKEIKFLLHFVKESKQDESGMPNNRFLAERTGGTYSTLKVQPAELEDSGVYFCASSQDLGFGCTFGSGTRLTVV.

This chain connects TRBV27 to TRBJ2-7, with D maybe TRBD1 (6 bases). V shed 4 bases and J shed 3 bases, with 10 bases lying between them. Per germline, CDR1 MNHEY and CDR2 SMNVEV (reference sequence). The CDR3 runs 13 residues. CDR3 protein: CASSYRAIYEQYF. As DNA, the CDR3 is TGTGCCAGCAGTTACAGGGCTATCTACGAGCAGTACTTC.

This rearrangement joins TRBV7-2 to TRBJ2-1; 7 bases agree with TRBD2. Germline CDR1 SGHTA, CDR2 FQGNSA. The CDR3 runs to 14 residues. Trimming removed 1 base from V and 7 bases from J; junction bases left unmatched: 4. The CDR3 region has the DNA TGTGCCAGCAGCTTAGGGCGGGAGTATAATGAGCAGTTCTTC. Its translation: CASSLGREYNEQFF. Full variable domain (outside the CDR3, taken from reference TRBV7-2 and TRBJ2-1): GAGVSQSPSNKVTEKGKDVELRCDPISGHTALYWYRQSLGQGLEFLIYFQGNSAPDKSGLPSDRFSAERTGGSVSTLTIQRTQQEDSAVYLCASSLGREYNEQFFGPGTRLTVL.

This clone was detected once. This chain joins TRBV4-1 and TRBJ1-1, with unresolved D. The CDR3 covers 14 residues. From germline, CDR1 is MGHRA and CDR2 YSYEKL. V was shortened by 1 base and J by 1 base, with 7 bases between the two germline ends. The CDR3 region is CASSQGEGNTEAFF. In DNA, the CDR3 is TGCGCCAGCAGCCAAGGGGAGGGGAACACTGAAGCTTTCTTT.

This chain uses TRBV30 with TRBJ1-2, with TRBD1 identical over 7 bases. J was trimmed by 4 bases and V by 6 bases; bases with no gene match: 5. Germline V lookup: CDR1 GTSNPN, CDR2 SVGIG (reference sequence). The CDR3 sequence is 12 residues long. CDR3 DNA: TGTGCCTGCCAACAGGGGACCTATGGCTACACCTTC. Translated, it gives CACQQGTYGYTF.

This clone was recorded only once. The CDR3 loop is CASSPRLAGDNEQFF. CDR3 DNA sequence: TGTGCCAGCAGCCCAAGACTAGCGGGAGACAATGAGCAGTTCTTC. The chain is built from TRBV7-3 and TRBJ2-1; 12 bases are shared with TRBD2. V was pared by 5 bases and J by 5 bases, with 4 bases of the junction left unmatched. This CDR3 has 15 amino acids. CDR1 is SGHTA, CDR2 FQGTGA, per germline. The complete variable domain, with remaining parts taken from reference TRBV7-3 and TRBJ2-1, reads GAGVSQTPSNKVTEKGKYVELRCDPISGHTALYWYRQSLGQGPEFLIYFQGTGAADDSGLPNDRFFAVRPEGSVSTLKIQRTERGDSAVYLCASSPRLAGDNEQFFGPGTRLTVL.

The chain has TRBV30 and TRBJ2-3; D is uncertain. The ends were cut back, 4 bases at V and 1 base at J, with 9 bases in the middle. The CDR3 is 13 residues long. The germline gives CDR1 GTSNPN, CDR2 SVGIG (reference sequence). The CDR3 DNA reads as TGTGCCTGGACTCAATCGGGCACAGATACGCAGTATTTT. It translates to CAWTQSGTDTQYF. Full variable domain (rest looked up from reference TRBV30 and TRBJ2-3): SQTIHQWPATLVQPVGSPLSLECTVEGTSNPNLYWYRQAAGRGLQLLFYSVGIGQISSEVPQNLSASRPQDRQFILSSKKLLLSDSGFYLCAWTQSGTDTQYFGPGTRLTVL.

CDR3 nucleotides: TGTGCCTGGAGTCGACAGGGATCCACTGAAGCTTTCTTT. Translation: CAWSRQGSTEAFF. The rearrangement uses TRBV30 and TRBJ1-1, with 7 bases matching TRBD1. Germline-derived CDR1 and CDR2 are GTSNPN and SVGIG (reference sequence). The trim removed 2 bases at V and 4 bases at J, leaving 4 bases unmatched. The CDR3 totals 13 residues.

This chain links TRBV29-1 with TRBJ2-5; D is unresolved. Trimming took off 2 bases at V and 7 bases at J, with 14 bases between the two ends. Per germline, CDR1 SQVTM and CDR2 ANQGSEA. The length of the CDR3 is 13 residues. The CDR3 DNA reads TGCAGCGTTGAATGGGAACAGCGCGGGACCCAGTACTTC. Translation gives CSVEWEQRGTQYF.

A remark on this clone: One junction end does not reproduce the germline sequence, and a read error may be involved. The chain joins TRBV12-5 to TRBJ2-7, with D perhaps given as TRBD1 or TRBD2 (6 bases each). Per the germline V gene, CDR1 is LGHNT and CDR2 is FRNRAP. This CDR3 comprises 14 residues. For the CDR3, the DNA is TGTGCTGGTGGTCTAGGTGTCAGGGGAGGCGAGCAGTACTTC. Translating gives CAGGLGVRGGEQYF. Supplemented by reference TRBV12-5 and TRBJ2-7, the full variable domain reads DARVTQTPRHKVTEMGQEVTMRCQPILGHNTVFWYRQTMMQGLELLAYFRNRAPLDDSGMPKDRFSAEMPDATLATLKIQPSEPRDSAVYFCAGGLGVRGGEQYFGPGTRLTVT.

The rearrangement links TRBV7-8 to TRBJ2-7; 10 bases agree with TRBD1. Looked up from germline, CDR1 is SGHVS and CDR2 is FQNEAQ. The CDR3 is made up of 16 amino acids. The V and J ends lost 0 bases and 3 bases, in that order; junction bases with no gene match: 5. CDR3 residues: CASSLASGTGDYEQYF. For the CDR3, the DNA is TGTGCCAGCAGCTTAGCGTCCGGGACAGGGGACTACGAGCAGTACTTC.